This entry features one T cell receptor beta chain sequence. The antigen is not known. Original handling: Rarely, patient CD8+ clones larger than 1% corresponded to published virus-specific TCRB sequences. TCRdb keeps only in-frame clones here, not all; method: immunoSEQ multiplex PCR. The DNA gave D and trimming, while V, J and clone size come from that table. The sample has around 6,000 clones, roughly 80% seen once. These data come from a study of somatic mutations in cytotoxic T cells in rheumatoid arthritis. Study in general: Right after diagnosis, and before any treatment had started, patient peripheral blood (under 33 ml EDTA) was drawn. Some V beta antibody-stained T-cell populations were flow-sorted at nearly 100% purity, including V beta1+ cells sequenced for TCRB.

General study results and limits: The largest CD8+ clone made up over 20% of CD8+ cells in about an eighth of the 65 patients.

There are 15 residues in the CDR3. Deletions cut 0 bases from V and 2 bases from J, with 11 bases between. Germline V lookup: CDR1 ENHRY, CDR2 SYGVKD. The sequence came from an adult with rheumatoid arthritis. Input material: CD8+ T cells sorted from blood. J is TRBJ2-7 and V is TRBV10-3, with D hard to call. The CDR3 region is CAISESVSAAYEQYF. CDR3 in DNA: TGTGCCATCAGTGAGTCTGTTTCTGCGGCCTACGAGCAGTACTTC.